One T cell receptor beta chain is described in this entry. This sample is drawn from a study of shared clonotypes between healthy human individuals. In germline, CDR1 is SGHRS, CDR2 YFSETQ. V was shortened by 0 bases and J by 1 base, with 10 bases between the two germline ends. This CDR3 comprises 15 residues. When replicate PCRs were run on sorted subsets, they used 200 ng DNA, roughly 30,000 T cell genomes. Here immunoSEQ multiplex PCR was the method, and the copy in TCRdb shows in-frame clones only, minus some. The table includes under 600,000 clones, about 96% detected once. The donor cohort consisted entirely of Caucasian adults residing in Nashville, Tennessee. A CD45RA+ naive subset and a CD45RA-negative memory subset were split from CD4+ cells.

The rearrangement uses TRBV5-1 and TRBJ2-5, with a tentative D call TRBD2 (6 bases). This TCR was sampled from a woman in her twenties or thirties in good health. The specimen was naive CD4+ T cells sorted from blood. Noted subset: CD45RA+ positively selected. Here the CDR3 reads CASSLVVGGQETQYF. CDR3 DNA sequence: TGCGCCAGCAGCTTGGTAGTGGGGGGCCAAGAGACCCAGTACTTC.